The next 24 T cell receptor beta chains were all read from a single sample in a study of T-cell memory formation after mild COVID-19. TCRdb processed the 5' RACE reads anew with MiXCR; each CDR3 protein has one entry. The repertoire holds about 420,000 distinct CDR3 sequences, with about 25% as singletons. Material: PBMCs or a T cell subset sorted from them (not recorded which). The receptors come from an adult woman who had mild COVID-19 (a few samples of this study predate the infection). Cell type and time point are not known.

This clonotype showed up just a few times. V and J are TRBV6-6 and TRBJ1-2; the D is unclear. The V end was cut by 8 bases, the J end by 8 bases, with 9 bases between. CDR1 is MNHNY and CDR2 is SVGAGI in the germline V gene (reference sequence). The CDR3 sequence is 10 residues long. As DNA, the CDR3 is TGTGCCAGCGGAGAAAGGGGCTACACCTTC. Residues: CASGERGYTF.

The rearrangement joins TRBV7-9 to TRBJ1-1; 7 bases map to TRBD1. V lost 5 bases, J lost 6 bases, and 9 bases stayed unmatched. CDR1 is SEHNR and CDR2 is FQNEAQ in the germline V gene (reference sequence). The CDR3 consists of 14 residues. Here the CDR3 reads CASSPFRQGPEAFF. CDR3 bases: TGTGCCAGCAGCCCCTTTCGACAGGGCCCTGAAGCTTTCTTT.

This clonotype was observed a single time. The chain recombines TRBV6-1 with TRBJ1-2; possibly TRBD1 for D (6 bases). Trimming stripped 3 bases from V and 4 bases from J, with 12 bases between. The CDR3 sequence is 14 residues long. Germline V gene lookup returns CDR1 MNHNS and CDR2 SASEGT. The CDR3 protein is CASSDPGVFYGYTF. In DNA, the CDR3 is TGTGCCAGCAGTGACCCAGGGGTTTTCTATGGCTACACCTTC.

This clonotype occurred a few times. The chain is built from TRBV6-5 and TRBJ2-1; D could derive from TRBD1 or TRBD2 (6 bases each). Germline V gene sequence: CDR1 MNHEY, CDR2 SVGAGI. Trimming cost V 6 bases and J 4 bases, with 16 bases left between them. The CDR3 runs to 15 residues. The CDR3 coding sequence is TGTGCCAGCAGACGGGGGCCTCGGGGATACAATGAGCAGTTCTTC. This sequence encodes CASRRGPRGYNEQFF.

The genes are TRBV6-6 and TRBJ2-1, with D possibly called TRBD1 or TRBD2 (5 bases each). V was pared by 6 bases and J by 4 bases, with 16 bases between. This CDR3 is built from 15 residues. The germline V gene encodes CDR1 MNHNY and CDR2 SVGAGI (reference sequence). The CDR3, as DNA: TGTGCCAGCAGGCAACCGGGACGGCAGTACAATGAGCAGTTCTTC. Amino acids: CASRQPGRQYNEQFF.

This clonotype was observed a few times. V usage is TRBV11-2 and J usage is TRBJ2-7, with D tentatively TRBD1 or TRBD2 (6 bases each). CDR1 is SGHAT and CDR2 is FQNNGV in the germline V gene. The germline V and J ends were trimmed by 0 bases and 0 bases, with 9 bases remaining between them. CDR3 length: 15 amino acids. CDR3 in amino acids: CASSLDGGGSYEQYF. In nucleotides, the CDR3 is TGTGCCAGCAGCTTAGATGGAGGGGGCTCCTACGAGCAGTACTTC. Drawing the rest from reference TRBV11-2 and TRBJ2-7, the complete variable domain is EAGVAQSPRYKIIEKRQSVAFWCNPISGHATLYWYQQILGQGPKLLIQFQNNGVVDDSQLPKDRFSAERLKGVDSTLKIQPAKLEDSAVYLCASSLDGGGSYEQYFGPGTRLTVT.

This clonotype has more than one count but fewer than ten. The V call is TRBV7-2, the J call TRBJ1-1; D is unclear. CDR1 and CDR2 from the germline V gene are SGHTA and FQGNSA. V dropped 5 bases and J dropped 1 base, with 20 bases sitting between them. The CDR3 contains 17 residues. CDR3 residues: CASSLPLYVGRNTEAFF. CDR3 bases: TGTGCCAGCAGCCTACCCCTCTACGTCGGTAGGAACACTGAAGCTTTCTTT.

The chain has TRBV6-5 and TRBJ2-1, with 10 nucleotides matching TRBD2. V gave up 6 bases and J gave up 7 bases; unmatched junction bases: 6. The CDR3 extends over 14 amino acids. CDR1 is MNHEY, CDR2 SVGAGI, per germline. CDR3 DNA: TGTGCCAGCAGGAAGAGCGGGGGGGGTAATGAGCAGTTCTTC. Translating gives CASRKSGGGNEQFF.

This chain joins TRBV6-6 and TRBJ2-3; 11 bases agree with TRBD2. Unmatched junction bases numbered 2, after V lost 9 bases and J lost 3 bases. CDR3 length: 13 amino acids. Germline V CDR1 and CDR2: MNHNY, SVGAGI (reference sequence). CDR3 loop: CASSGGVTDTQYF. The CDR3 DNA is TGTGCCAGTAGCGGGGGGGTAACAGATACGCAGTATTTT.

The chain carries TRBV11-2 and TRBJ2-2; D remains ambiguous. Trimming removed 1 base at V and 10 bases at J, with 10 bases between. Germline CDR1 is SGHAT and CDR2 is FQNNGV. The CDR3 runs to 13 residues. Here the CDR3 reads CASSLVRNAELFF. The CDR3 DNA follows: TGTGCCAGCAGCTTAGTCAGGAATGCGGAGCTGTTTTTT.

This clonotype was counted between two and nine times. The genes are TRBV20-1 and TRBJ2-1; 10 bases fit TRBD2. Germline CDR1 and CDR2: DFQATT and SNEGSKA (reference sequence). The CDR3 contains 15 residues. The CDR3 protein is CRAHRGTSEYNEQFF. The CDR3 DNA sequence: TGCAGGGCCCACCGGGGGACTAGCGAATACAATGAGCAGTTCTTC.

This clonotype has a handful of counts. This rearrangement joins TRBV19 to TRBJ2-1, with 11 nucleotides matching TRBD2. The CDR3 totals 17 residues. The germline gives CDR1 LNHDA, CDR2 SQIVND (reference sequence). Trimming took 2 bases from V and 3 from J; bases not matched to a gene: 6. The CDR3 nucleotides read TGTGCCAGTAGTATATTGGGTCTAGCGGGGGGCTACAATGAGCAGTTCTTC. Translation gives CASSILGLAGGYNEQFF.

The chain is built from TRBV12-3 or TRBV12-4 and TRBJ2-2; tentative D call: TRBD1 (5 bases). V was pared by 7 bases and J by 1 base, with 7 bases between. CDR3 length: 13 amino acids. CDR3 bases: TGTGCCAGCACAGGGCAGAACACCGGGGAGCTGTTTTTT. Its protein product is CASTGQNTGELFF.

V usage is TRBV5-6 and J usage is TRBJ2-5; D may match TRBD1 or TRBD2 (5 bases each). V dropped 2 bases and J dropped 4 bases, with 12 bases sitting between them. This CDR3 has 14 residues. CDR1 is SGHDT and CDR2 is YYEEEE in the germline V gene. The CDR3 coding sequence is TGTGCCAGCAGCTTACGGGGACCGCGAGAGACCCAGTACTTC. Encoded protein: CASSLRGPRETQYF.

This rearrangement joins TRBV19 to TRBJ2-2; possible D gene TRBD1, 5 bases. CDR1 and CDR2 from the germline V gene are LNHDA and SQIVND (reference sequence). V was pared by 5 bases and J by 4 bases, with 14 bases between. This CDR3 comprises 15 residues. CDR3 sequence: CASSLMGRSTGELFF. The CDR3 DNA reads TGTGCCAGTAGTCTTATGGGGCGTAGCACCGGGGAGCTGTTTTTT.

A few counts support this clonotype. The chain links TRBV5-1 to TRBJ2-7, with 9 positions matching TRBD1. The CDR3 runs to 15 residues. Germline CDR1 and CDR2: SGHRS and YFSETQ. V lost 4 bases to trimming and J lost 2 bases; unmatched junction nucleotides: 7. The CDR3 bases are TGCGCCAGCAGCCAATCTCGGACAGGGGCCTACGAGCAGTACTTC. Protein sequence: CASSQSRTGAYEQYF. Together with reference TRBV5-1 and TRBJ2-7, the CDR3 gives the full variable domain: KAGVTQTPRYLIKTRGQQVTLSCSPISGHRSVSWYQQTPGQGLQFLFEYFSETQRNKGNFPGRFSGRQFSNSRSEMNVSTLELGDSALYLCASSQSRTGAYEQYFGPGTRLTVT.

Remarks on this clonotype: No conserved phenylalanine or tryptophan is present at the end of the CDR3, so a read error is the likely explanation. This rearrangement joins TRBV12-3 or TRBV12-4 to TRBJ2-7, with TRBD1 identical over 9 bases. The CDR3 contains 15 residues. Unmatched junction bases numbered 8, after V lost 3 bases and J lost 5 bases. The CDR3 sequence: CASSFGTGRINEQYS. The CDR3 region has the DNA TGTGCCAGCAGTTTCGGGACAGGGAGGATCAACGAGCAGTACTCC.

The CDR3 DNA reads as TGTGCCAGCAGCTTAGAGAAAGCGGCCAACACCGGGGAGCTGTTTTTT. This gives the protein CASSLEKAANTGELFF. The V gene is TRBV7-9, the J gene TRBJ2-2, with a weak D call TRBD2 (5 bases). V gave up 1 base and J gave up 2 bases, with 11 bases separating them. Germline CDR1 is SEHNR and CDR2 is FQNEAQ (reference sequence). The CDR3 contains 16 residues.

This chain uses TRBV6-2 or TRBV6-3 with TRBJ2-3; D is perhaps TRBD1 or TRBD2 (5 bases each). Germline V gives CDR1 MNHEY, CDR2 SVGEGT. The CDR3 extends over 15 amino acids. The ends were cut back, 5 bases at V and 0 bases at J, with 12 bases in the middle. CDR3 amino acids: CASSTRDGSTDTQYF. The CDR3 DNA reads TGTGCCAGCAGTACAAGGGACGGTAGCACAGATACGCAGTATTTT.

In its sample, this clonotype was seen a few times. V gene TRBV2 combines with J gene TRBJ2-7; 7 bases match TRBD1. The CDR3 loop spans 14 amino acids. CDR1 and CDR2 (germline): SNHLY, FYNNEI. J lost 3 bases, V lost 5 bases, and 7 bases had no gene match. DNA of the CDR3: TGTGCCAGCAGTACAGGGGCCAGCGTCTACGAGCAGTACTTC. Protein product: CASSTGASVYEQYF.

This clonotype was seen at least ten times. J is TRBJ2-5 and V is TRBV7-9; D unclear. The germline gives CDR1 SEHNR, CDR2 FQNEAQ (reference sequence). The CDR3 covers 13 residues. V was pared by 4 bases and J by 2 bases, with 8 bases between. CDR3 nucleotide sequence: TGTGCCAGCAGCTACAGCGAACAAGAGACCCAGTACTTC. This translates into CASSYSEQETQYF.

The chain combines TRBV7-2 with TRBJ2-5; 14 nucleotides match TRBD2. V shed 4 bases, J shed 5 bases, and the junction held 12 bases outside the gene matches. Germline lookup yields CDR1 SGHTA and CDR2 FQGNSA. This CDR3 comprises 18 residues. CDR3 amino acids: CASSYPPGLAGEGETQYF. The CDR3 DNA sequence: TGTGCCAGCAGCTACCCGCCGGGACTAGCGGGAGAGGGGGAGACCCAGTACTTC.

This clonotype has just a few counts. CDR3 region: CANGGLAGEQFF. As DNA, the CDR3 is TGTGCCAATGGGGGACTAGCTGGTGAGCAGTTCTTC. The chain links TRBV7-9 to TRBJ2-1, with 9 bases aligning to TRBD2. Germline CDR1 reads SEHNR; CDR2 reads FQNEAQ (reference sequence). CDR3 length: 12 residues. Trimming cost V 10 bases and J 9 bases; bases outside gene matches: 7. Together with reference TRBV7-9 and TRBJ2-1, the CDR3 gives the full variable domain: DTGVSQNPRHKITKRGQNVTFRCDPISEHNRLYWYRQTLGQGPEFLTYFQNEAQLEKSRLLSDRFSAERPKGSFSTLEIQRTEQGDSAMYLCANGGLAGEQFFGPGTRLTVL.

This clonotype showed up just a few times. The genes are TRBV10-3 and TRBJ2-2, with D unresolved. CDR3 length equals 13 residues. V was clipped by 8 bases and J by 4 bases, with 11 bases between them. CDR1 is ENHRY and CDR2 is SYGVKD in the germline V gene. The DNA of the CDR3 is TGTGCCATCTCGTCGCCGGGCACCGGGGAGCTGTTTTTT. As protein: CAISSPGTGELFF.